These 5 T cell receptor beta chains came from one sample sequenced in a study of CD8+ T cells in alopecia areata. Regarding treatment: oral pan-JAK inhibitor, 5-10 mg twice daily. As the sequencing template, cDNA was produced by extracting RNA and reverse transcribing it. TCRdb's table, derived via immunoSEQ multiplex PCR, lists solely in-frame clones and lacks some. The sample yields approximately 210,000 clones, around three fifths seen once. The sample consisted of CD4+ T cells sorted from blood, taken at week 24, from a patient treated with tofacitinib. These receptors were taken from a human donor with alopecia areata.

V usage is TRBV14 and J usage is TRBJ1-1; D gene unclear. V lost 5 bases and J 2 bases, leaving 9 bases between the germline ends. Looked up from germline, CDR1 is SGHDN and CDR2 is FVKESK. The CDR3 covers 13 residues. CDR3 sequence: CASSFSFNTEAFF. CDR3 nucleotide sequence: TGTGCCAGCAGCTTTAGTTTTAACACTGAAGCTTTCTTT. The whole variable domain, filled in from reference TRBV14 and TRBJ1-1, reads EAGVTQFPSHSVIEKGQTVTLRCDPISGHDNLYWYRRVMGKEIKFLLHFVKESKQDESGMPNNRFLAERTGGTYSTLKVQPAELEDSGVYFCASSFSFNTEAFFGQGTRLTVV.

V gene TRBV5-6 combines with J gene TRBJ1-2; D perhaps matches TRBD1 (6 bases). The CDR3 contains 14 residues. Per the germline V gene, CDR1 is SGHDT and CDR2 is YYEEEE. Trimming took 3 bases from V and 2 from J, leaving 11 bases between them. The CDR3 DNA reads as TGTGCCAGCAGCTATCAGGGGCGCAACTATGGCTACACCTTC. Encoded protein: CASSYQGRNYGYTF.

The J gene is TRBJ2-7, the V gene TRBV30; D remains ambiguous. The germline CDR1 and CDR2 sequences are GTSNPN and SVGIG (reference sequence). V gave up 1 base and J gave up 10 bases, with 11 bases separating them. The CDR3 has 11 residues. The DNA of the CDR3 is TGTGCCTGGAGTGAGGGTCGGGTTCAGTACTTC. It translates to CAWSEGRVQYF. Combining the CDR3 with reference TRBV30 and TRBJ2-7 gives the whole variable domain SQTIHQWPATLVQPVGSPLSLECTVEGTSNPNLYWYRQAAGRGLQLLFYSVGIGQISSEVPQNLSASRPQDRQFILSSKKLLLSDSGFYLCAWSEGRVQYFGPGTRLTVT.

The CDR3 spells CASSQTGTGLEKLFF. CDR3 DNA sequence: TGTGCCAGCAGTCAAACCGGGACAGGGTTGGAAAAACTGTTTTTT. The chain combines TRBV27 with TRBJ1-4, with TRBD1 matching over 9 bases. CDR1 and CDR2 (germline): MNHEY, SMNVEV (reference sequence). Unmatched junction bases numbered 9, after V lost 5 bases and J lost 8 bases. The CDR3 loop spans 15 amino acids.

The chain joins TRBV7-2 to TRBJ1-2; D gene unclear. The CDR3 is made up of 13 amino acids. Looked up from germline, CDR1 is SGHTA and CDR2 is FQGNSA. V dropped 2 bases and J dropped 8 bases, with 12 bases sitting between them. The CDR3 is CASSLSRLSGYTF. The DNA of the CDR3 is TGTGCCAGCAGCTTAAGCCGCCTATCGGGCTACACCTTC.